This T cell receptor beta chain was recovered during a study of blood T cells in healthy people across ages. Whole-study results and caveats: Strong correlation existed between TCR beta diversity and naive T cell percentage. Both higher diversity and more naive CD4+ cells marked long-lived donors when set against aged donors.

Germline CDR1 and CDR2: SNHLY and FYNNEI. The CDR3 has 12 amino acids. V was cut by 5 bases and J by 5 bases, with 9 bases left in between. This clonotype has a handful of counts. The antigen remains undetermined. A second PCR, run for roughly 7 to 11 cycles, used a sample-barcoded 5' primer plus a J-beta primer mix. All cDNA molecules were each tagged by a template-switch adaptor with 12 random nucleotides. MiXCR was run by TCRdb on the 5' RACE reads, yielding one entry per CDR3 protein. The table lists 1,300,000 or so distinct CDR3 sequences, 59% of them singletons. The sequencing input was blood. The chain couples TRBV2 to TRBJ1-1; D gene uncertain. The sequence was collected from a man aged 18 to 29 in good health. The CDR3 sequence is CASSFTRTEAFF. Here the CDR3 DNA reads TGTGCCAGCAGTTTTACCCGGACTGAAGCTTTCTTT.